The 21 T cell receptor beta chains given below trace back to one sample, sequenced in a study of blood T cell repertoires in COVID-19. Libraries were prepared by immunoSEQ multiplex PCR; TCRdb keeps only in-frame clonotypes and omits some of them. Here the sample spans 90,000 to 120,000 clones, about 89% being singletons. Sample: peripheral blood. The origin of the receptors is a man aged 40-49 years with active or convalescent COVID-19.

The V and J genes are TRBV7-9 and TRBJ1-5, with a weak D call TRBD1 (5 bases). CDR3 length: 14 residues. The germline V and J ends were trimmed by 5 bases and 5 bases, with 13 bases remaining between them. Germline V gene sequence: CDR1 SEHNR, CDR2 FQNEAQ (reference sequence). This CDR3 reads CASSPGGGYQPQHF. The CDR3 DNA reads TGTGCCAGCAGCCCGGGGGGGGGTTATCAGCCCCAGCATTTT. Filled out from reference TRBV7-9 and TRBJ1-5, the complete variable domain reads DTGVSQNPRHKITKRGQNVTFRCDPISEHNRLYWYRQTLGQGPEFLTYFQNEAQLEKSRLLSDRFSAERPKGSFSTLEIQRTEQGDSAMYLCASSPGGGYQPQHFGDGTRLSIL.

The chain combines TRBV7-3 with TRBJ2-1, with 8 positions matching TRBD2. Trimming at V came to 4 bases and at J to 1 base, leaving 6 bases not matched to a gene. Germline values: CDR1 SGHTA, CDR2 FQGTGA. This CDR3 has 16 amino acids. The CDR3 nucleotides are TGTGCCAGCAGCTCACTTACTAGCGGTTCCTACAATGAGCAGTTCTTC. Translation: CASSSLTSGSYNEQFF.

V and J are TRBV7-9 and TRBJ2-7, with a weak D call TRBD2 (7 bases). This CDR3 has 12 amino acids. Germline V gene data show CDR1 as SEHNR and CDR2 as FQNEAQ (reference sequence). V was cut by 7 bases and J by 7 bases, with 14 bases left in between. The CDR3 here is CASTRGAGEQYF. The DNA of the CDR3 is TGTGCCAGCACCCGGGGGGCAGGGGAGCAGTACTTC.

CDR3 loop: CASSPRNPTSNEQFF. In nucleotides, the CDR3 is TGTGCCAGCTCACCACGCAACCCGACTAGCAATGAGCAGTTCTTC. The genes are TRBV18 and TRBJ2-1, with D perhaps TRBD2 (6 bases). Trimming stripped 1 base from V and 6 bases from J, with 13 bases between. The CDR3 extends over 15 amino acids. Germline-derived CDR1 and CDR2 are KGHSH and LQKENI.

This clone was observed a few times. V gene TRBV7-9 combines with J gene TRBJ2-5; D not resolved. Germline CDR1 SEHNR, CDR2 FQNEAQ (reference sequence). V was clipped by 5 bases and J by 5 bases, with 15 bases between them. CDR3 length: 14 residues. DNA for the CDR3: TGTGCCAGCAGCCAGGCCCGAGAGCAGGAGACCCAGTACTTC. This translates into CASSQAREQETQYF.

This clone was seen a few times. The gene calls are TRBV5-1 and TRBJ1-2, with D possibly being TRBD1 (5 bases). In germline, CDR1 is SGHRS, CDR2 YFSETQ. The CDR3 runs to 15 residues. V lost 4 bases to trimming and J lost 4 bases, with 17 bases between them. CDR3 nucleotides: TGCGCCAGCAGCCAAGGAGGGGCAGAGGGCTATGGCTACACCTTC. This sequence encodes CASSQGGAEGYGYTF.

The table lists this clone with a few counts. V gene TRBV12-3 or TRBV12-4 combines with J gene TRBJ1-5; the D gene is possibly TRBD1 (6 bases). The CDR3 covers 13 residues. V lost 6 bases to trimming and J lost 6 bases, with 12 bases between them. CDR3 coding DNA: TGTGCCAGCAGAAACAGGGCGGCTCAGCCCCAGCATTTT. The encoded protein is CASRNRAAQPQHF.

The chain uses TRBV2 and TRBJ2-7; D is possibly TRBD2 (5 bases). Trimming removed 7 bases at V and 6 bases at J, with 22 bases between. Germline-derived CDR1 and CDR2 are SNHLY and FYNNEI. The CDR3 has 15 residues. CDR3 DNA: TGTGCCAGCACCCCCGAGAGGGCAGCCTGGGGCGAGCAGTACTTC. Amino acids: CASTPERAAWGEQYF.

About this clone itself: One end of the junction does not line up with germline, which may come from a read error. The CDR3 is CASSLVGAGELFF. In DNA form, the CDR3 reads TGTGCTAGCAGCTTAGTAGGGGCCGGGGAGCTGTTTTTT. The rearrangement joins TRBV7-7 to TRBJ2-2, with D perhaps TRBD1 (5 bases). The CDR3 has 13 residues. Germline V lookup: CDR1 SSHAT, CDR2 FNYEAQ (reference sequence). Filled out from reference TRBV7-7 and TRBJ2-2, the complete variable domain reads GAGVSQSPRYKVTKRGQDVTLRCDPISSHATLYWYQQALGQGPEFLTYFNYEAQPDKSGLPSDRFSAERPEGSISTLTIQRTEQRDSAMYRCASSLVGAGELFFGEGSRLTVL.

J is TRBJ1-2 and V is TRBV28; 10 nucleotides align to TRBD1. The germline gives CDR1 MDHEN, CDR2 SYDVKM. This CDR3 contains 14 residues. V lost 6 bases and J lost 7; bases outside the gene matches: 8. DNA of the CDR3: TGTGCCAGCAGGGGGACAGGGGAGGAAGGTGGCTACACCTTC. It codes for CASRGTGEEGGYTF.

The V call is TRBV28, the J call TRBJ2-3; 7 nucleotides line up with TRBD2. The CDR3 covers 17 residues. Unmatched junction bases numbered 13, after V lost 6 bases and J lost 1 base. Germline V lookup: CDR1 MDHEN, CDR2 SYDVKM. CDR3 nucleotide sequence: TGTGCCAGCAGCTTTTCGGGCCTTAGCGGGCGCACAGATACGCAGTATTTT. It yields the protein CASSFSGLSGRTDTQYF.

The chain has TRBV29-1 and TRBJ2-3; tentatively, D is TRBD2 (6 bases). In germline, CDR1 is SQVTM, CDR2 ANQGSEA. Trimming cost V 6 bases and J 4 bases, with 20 bases left between them. This CDR3 region has 15 residues. The CDR3 DNA sequence: TGCAGCGTGATAGGTTTCGGTGGGGGGTCAGATACGCAGTATTTT. Protein: CSVIGFGGGSDTQYF.

The chain uses TRBV25-1 and TRBJ2-7; TRBD1 matches at 10 bases. Germline CDR1 is MGHDK and CDR2 is SYGVNS. The CDR3 is 15 residues long. With V trimmed by 3 bases and J by 2 bases, 4 bases remained unmatched. The CDR3 coding sequence is TGTGCCAGCAGTGACCCGGGACAGGGGCCCTACGAGCAGTACTTC. It encodes CASSDPGQGPYEQYF.

The rearrangement links TRBV7-8 to TRBJ1-2; TRBD1 matches at 7 bases. CDR3 length: 13 amino acids. Losses at the gene ends were 6 bases for V and 6 bases for J; bases not matched to a gene: 7. CDR1 is SGHVS and CDR2 is FQNEAQ in the germline V gene. DNA for the CDR3: TGTGCCAGCAGGACCGGGACAGAGAATGGCTACACCTTC. Protein sequence: CASRTGTENGYTF.

The rearrangement links TRBV6-2 or TRBV6-3 to TRBJ1-5; 7 bases match TRBD1. CDR1 is MNHEY, CDR2 SVGEGT, per germline. The V segment lost 3 bases and the J segment 0 bases; nucleotides outside the gene matches: 5. The CDR3 has 16 residues. For the CDR3, the DNA is TGTGCCAGCAGTTATGGGACAGAAAATAGCAATCAGCCCCAGCATTTT. The encoded protein is CASSYGTENSNQPQHF.

V usage is TRBV30 and J usage is TRBJ2-2; no reliable D call. The germline V gene has CDR1 GTSNPN and CDR2 SVGIG (reference sequence). V was trimmed by 1 base and J by 6 bases, leaving 6 bases between them. The CDR3 runs to 12 residues. The CDR3 nucleotides read TGTGCCTGGAGTGCCTTCGCCGGGGAGCTGTTTTTT. This sequence encodes CAWSAFAGELFF.

The chain recombines TRBV7-3 with TRBJ2-3, with 12 bases lining up with TRBD2. Germline CDR1 reads SGHTA; CDR2 reads FQGTGA. The CDR3 is 17 amino acids. Trimming cost V 2 bases and J 3 bases; bases outside gene matches: 6. DNA of the CDR3: TGTGCCAGCAGCTTATTAGGGCTAGCGGGAGGGACAGATACGCAGTATTTT. Protein sequence: CASSLLGLAGGTDTQYF.

With respect to this clone: Other DNA sequences from this sample encode an identical CDR3 as well. This chain connects TRBV11-2 to TRBJ2-5; a weak D match, TRBD1 (6 bases). Germline lookup yields CDR1 SGHAT and CDR2 FQNNGV. The CDR3 has 15 residues. V was trimmed by 4 bases and J by 6 bases, leaving 18 bases between them. CDR3 nucleotide sequence: TGTGCCAGCAGCTCTCCCGCAACAGGGTTAAAGACCCAGTACTTC. Its protein product is CASSSPATGLKTQYF. The full variable domain, with the rest looked up from reference TRBV11-2 and TRBJ2-5, is EAGVAQSPRYKIIEKRQSVAFWCNPISGHATLYWYQQILGQGPKLLIQFQNNGVVDDSQLPKDRFSAERLKGVDSTLKIQPAKLEDSAVYLCASSSPATGLKTQYFGPGTRLLVL.

Comments on this clone: Other DNA sequences from this sample encode an identical CDR3 as well. The chain is built from TRBV18 and TRBJ2-7; 11 nucleotides match TRBD2. The ends lost 3 bases at V and 3 bases at J; junction bases unmatched: 4. The germline CDR1 and CDR2 sequences are KGHSH and LQKENI. The CDR3 runs to 15 residues. This CDR3 is CASSPPSGRNYEQYF. The CDR3 region has the DNA TGTGCCAGCTCACCCCCTAGCGGGAGGAACTACGAGCAGTACTTC.

This chain links TRBV19 with TRBJ1-1; TRBD1 aligns across 9 bases. This CDR3 has 17 residues. Germline trimming cut 6 bases from V and 7 bases from J; bases unmatched to any gene: 18. Germline V lookup: CDR1 LNHDA, CDR2 SQIVND (reference sequence). The CDR3 DNA is TGTGCCAGTAGGAACAGGGGGCGACATTCTGGAAGGAGTGAAGCTTTCTTT. Translated: CASRNRGRHSGRSEAFF. The full variable domain, completed using reference TRBV19 and TRBJ1-1, is DGGITQSPKYLFRKEGQNVTLSCEQNLNHDAMYWYRQDPGQGLRLIYYSQIVNDFQKGDIAEGYSVSREKKESFPLTVTSAQKNPTAFYLCASRNRGRHSGRSEAFFGQGTRLTVV.

There are a few counts of this clone. The rearrangement links TRBV7-2 to TRBJ1-2; 7 nucleotides match TRBD1. Germline V gene sequence: CDR1 SGHTA, CDR2 FQGNSA. The CDR3 is 15 amino acids. J gave up 4 bases and V 4 bases, and 9 bases lay outside the gene matches. The CDR3 reads CASSSTDREAYGYTF. The CDR3 DNA follows: TGTGCCAGCAGCTCCACCGACAGGGAGGCCTATGGCTACACCTTC. Using reference TRBV7-2 and TRBJ1-2 for the parts outside the CDR3, the full variable domain is GAGVSQSPSNKVTEKGKDVELRCDPISGHTALYWYRQSLGQGLEFLIYFQGNSAPDKSGLPSDRFSAERTGGSVSTLTIQRTQQEDSAVYLCASSSTDREAYGYTFGSGTRLTVV.